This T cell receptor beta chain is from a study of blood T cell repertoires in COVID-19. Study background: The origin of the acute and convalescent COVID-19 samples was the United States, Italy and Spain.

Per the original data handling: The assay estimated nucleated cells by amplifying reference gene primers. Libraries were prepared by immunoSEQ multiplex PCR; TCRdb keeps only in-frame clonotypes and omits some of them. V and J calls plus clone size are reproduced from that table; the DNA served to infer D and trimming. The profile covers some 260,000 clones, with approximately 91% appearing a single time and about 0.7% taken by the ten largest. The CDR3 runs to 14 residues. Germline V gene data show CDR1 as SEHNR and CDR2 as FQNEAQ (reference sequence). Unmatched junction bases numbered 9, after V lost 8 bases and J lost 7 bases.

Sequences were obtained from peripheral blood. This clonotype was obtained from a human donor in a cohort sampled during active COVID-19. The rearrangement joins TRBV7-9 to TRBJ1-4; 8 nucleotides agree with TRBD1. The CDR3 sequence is CASYGQGQGEKLFF. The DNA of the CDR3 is TGTGCCAGCTACGGACAGGGACAAGGTGAAAAACTGTTTTTT.